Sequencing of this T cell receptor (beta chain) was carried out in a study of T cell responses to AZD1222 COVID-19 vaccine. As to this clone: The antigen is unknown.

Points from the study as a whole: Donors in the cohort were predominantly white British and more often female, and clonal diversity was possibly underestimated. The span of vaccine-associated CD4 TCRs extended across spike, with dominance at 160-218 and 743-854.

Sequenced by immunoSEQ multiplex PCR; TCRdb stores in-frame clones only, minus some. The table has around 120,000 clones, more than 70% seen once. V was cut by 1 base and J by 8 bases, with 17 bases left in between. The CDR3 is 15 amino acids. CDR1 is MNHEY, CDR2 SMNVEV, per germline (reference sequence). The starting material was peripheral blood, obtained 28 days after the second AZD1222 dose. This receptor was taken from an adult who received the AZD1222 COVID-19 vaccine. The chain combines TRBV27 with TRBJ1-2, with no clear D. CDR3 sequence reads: CASSLLGASTNGYTF. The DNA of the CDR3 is TGTGCCAGCAGTTTATTAGGTGCGTCAACGAACGGCTACACCTTC.